The 16 T cell receptor beta chains below were found in one sample sequenced in a study of shared clonotypes between healthy human individuals. Sequenced by immunoSEQ multiplex PCR; TCRdb stores in-frame clones only, minus some. The table records more than 1.2 million clones, approximately 98.5% of them present only once. Sequencing was performed on naive CD4+ T cells sorted from blood. Subset meaning: CD45RA+ positively selected. Every receptor here comes from a man younger than 45 in good health.

The genes are TRBV18 and TRBJ2-3, with D hard to call. The germline gives CDR1 KGHSH, CDR2 LQKENI. The CDR3 contains 15 residues. Between the trimmed V and J ends, which lost 6 bases and 0 bases, there was a span of 13 bases. Here the CDR3 reads CASSDRSVSTDTQYF. Here the CDR3 DNA reads TGTGCCAGCTCCGACCGGTCGGTAAGCACAGATACGCAGTATTTT.

V and J are TRBV4-3 and TRBJ2-7; D ambiguous. Trimming pared 6 bases from V and 0 bases from J, leaving 15 bases between. CDR3 length equals 15 residues. CDR1 and CDR2 (germline): LGHNA, YSLEER. The CDR3 nucleotides read TGCGCCAGCAGTTCGGTTGCGGCCAGCTCCTACGAGCAGTACTTC. Protein: CASSSVAASSYEQYF.

The chain uses TRBV27 and TRBJ2-1; a weak D match, TRBD1 (6 bases). Germline V gene sequence: CDR1 MNHEY, CDR2 SMNVEV (reference sequence). The CDR3 runs to 15 residues. Trimming left V 6 bases short and J 4 bases short, with 16 bases between. The CDR3 DNA reads as TGTGCCAGCAGCCCGGACAGCTTTATGTACAATGAGCAGTTCTTC. Translating gives CASSPDSFMYNEQFF.

CDR3 coding DNA: TGTGCCAGGACAGGGTGTGCCTACGAGCAGTACTTC. It yields the protein CARTGCAYEQYF. The V call is TRBV6-5, the J call TRBJ2-7; 7 bases are shared with TRBD1. Germline values: CDR1 MNHEY, CDR2 SVGAGI. Trimming took 9 bases from V and 2 from J; bases not matched to a gene: 4. This CDR3 has 12 amino acids.

The V and J genes are TRBV23-1 and TRBJ2-1, with 10 bases that match TRBD2. TRBV23-1 is an ORF, with its function uncertain. CDR3 size: 17 residues. V dropped 8 bases and J dropped 1; count of bases not matched to a gene: 11. As DNA, the CDR3 is TGCGCCAGCTCACAAGGGCCTAGCGGGGGATCCTACAATGAGCAGTTCTTC. This sequence encodes CASSQGPSGGSYNEQFF.

The J gene is TRBJ2-3, the V gene TRBV9; 11 bases are shared with TRBD2. Trimming cost V 2 bases and J 1 base; bases outside gene matches: 3. This CDR3 region has 16 residues. Germline V gene data show CDR1 as SGDLS and CDR2 as YYNGEE. The DNA for the CDR3 is TGTGCCAGCAGCGTGACTAGCGGGACAGGCACAGATACGCAGTATTTT. Translation gives CASSVTSGTGTDTQYF.

V gene TRBV12-5 combines with J gene TRBJ1-2, with unresolved D. V lost 1 base and J lost 8, with 11 bases in between. The CDR3 runs to 13 residues. The germline CDR1 and CDR2 sequences are LGHNT and FRNRAP. CDR3: CASGLALSGGYTF. CDR3 in DNA: TGTGCTAGTGGTTTGGCCCTGAGCGGGGGCTACACCTTC.

This chain connects TRBV19 to TRBJ1-5, with D possibly being TRBD1 (5 bases). V was trimmed by 3 bases and J by 1 base, leaving 10 bases between them. Germline V gives CDR1 LNHDA, CDR2 SQIVND (reference sequence). This CDR3 contains 15 residues. CDR3 sequence reads: CASSIFGASNQPQHF. CDR3 coding DNA: TGTGCCAGTAGTATCTTCGGGGCGAGCAATCAGCCCCAGCATTTT. The entire variable domain, with the rest obtained from reference TRBV19 and TRBJ1-5, is as follows: DGGITQSPKYLFRKEGQNVTLSCEQNLNHDAMYWYRQDPGQGLRLIYYSQIVNDFQKGDIAEGYSVSREKKESFPLTVTSAQKNPTAFYLCASSIFGASNQPQHFGDGTRLSIL.

The CDR3 DNA sequence: TGTGCCAGTAGTATATCAACAGGAGCCTACGAGCAGTACTTC. Its translation: CASSISTGAYEQYF. The chain links TRBV19 to TRBJ2-7, with D possibly being TRBD1 (5 bases). Trimming took 2 bases from V and 2 from J, leaving 10 bases between them. Per germline, CDR1 LNHDA and CDR2 SQIVND (reference sequence). The CDR3 has 14 amino acids. Filled out from reference TRBV19 and TRBJ2-7, the complete variable domain reads DGGITQSPKYLFRKEGQNVTLSCEQNLNHDAMYWYRQDPGQGLRLIYYSQIVNDFQKGDIAEGYSVSREKKESFPLTVTSAQKNPTAFYLCASSISTGAYEQYFGPGTRLTVT.

The chain has TRBV28 and TRBJ2-7, with a weak D call TRBD2 (6 bases). The CDR3 has 16 residues. Germline CDR1 MDHEN, CDR2 SYDVKM. Trimming shortened V by 5 bases and J by 2 bases, and 19 bases separated the two germline ends. The CDR3 here is CASSTAAGTSAYEQYF. The CDR3 coding sequence is TGTGCCAGCAGTACTGCCGCGGGGACTTCAGCCTACGAGCAGTACTTC.

V gene TRBV5-5 combines with J gene TRBJ2-5, with 9 bases fitting TRBD1. There are 18 residues in the CDR3. Germline values: CDR1 SGHKS, CDR2 YYEKEE (reference sequence). V was pared by 5 bases and J by 2 bases, with 16 bases of the junction left unmatched. The DNA of the CDR3 is TGTGCCAGCAGTCTGGGACAGGGAGTAGGATGGGGTCAAGAGACCCAGTACTTC. As protein: CASSLGQGVGWGQETQYF.

The CDR3 reads CASSSGLPNTGELFF. CDR3 nucleotides: TGCGCCAGCAGCTCGGGACTCCCAAACACCGGGGAGCTGTTTTTT. V usage is TRBV5-1 and J usage is TRBJ2-2; perhaps TRBD2 as D (6 bases). Looked up from germline, CDR1 is SGHRS and CDR2 is YFSETQ. V was pared by 3 bases and J by 2 bases, with 11 bases between. This CDR3 is built from 15 residues.

This chain links TRBV18 with TRBJ2-5, with D unclear. Germline CDR1 is KGHSH and CDR2 is LQKENI. The CDR3 is made up of 14 amino acids. With 3 bases removed from V and 1 base from J, the gap between germline ends came to 9 bases. The CDR3 sequence is CASSPQDGQETQYF. CDR3 nucleotides: TGTGCCAGCTCACCTCAAGACGGCCAAGAGACCCAGTACTTC.

This clone occurred once. The chain has TRBV10-2 and TRBJ1-5; 11 bases agree with TRBD1. The CDR3 loop spans 17 amino acids. CDR1 and CDR2 (germline): WSHSY, SAAADI. V shed 6 bases and J 6 bases; nucleotides not matched to a gene: 13. CDR3 coding DNA: TGCGCCAGCAGGGGGGACAGGGGGAGCCCGACGTTTCAGCCCCAGCATTTT. Its translation: CASRGDRGSPTFQPQHF.

CDR3 amino acids: CASSIGQGSDTQYF. The CDR3 nucleotides are TGCGCCAGCAGCATCGGACAGGGCTCCGATACGCAGTATTTT. The rearrangement links TRBV5-1 to TRBJ2-3, with 8 bases matching TRBD1. The V segment lost 4 bases and the J segment 6 bases; nucleotides outside the gene matches: 7. The CDR3 is made up of 14 amino acids. Germline CDR1 and CDR2: SGHRS and YFSETQ.

The rearrangement joins TRBV5-4 to TRBJ2-7; a possible D gene is TRBD2 (5 bases). Trimming pared 1 base from V and 2 bases from J, leaving 16 bases between. This CDR3 is 16 amino acids long. From germline, CDR1 is SGHNT and CDR2 YYREEE (reference sequence). The CDR3: CASSLSPAAVTYEQYF. The CDR3 coding sequence is TGTGCCAGCAGCTTGAGCCCAGCGGCGGTAACCTACGAGCAGTACTTC.